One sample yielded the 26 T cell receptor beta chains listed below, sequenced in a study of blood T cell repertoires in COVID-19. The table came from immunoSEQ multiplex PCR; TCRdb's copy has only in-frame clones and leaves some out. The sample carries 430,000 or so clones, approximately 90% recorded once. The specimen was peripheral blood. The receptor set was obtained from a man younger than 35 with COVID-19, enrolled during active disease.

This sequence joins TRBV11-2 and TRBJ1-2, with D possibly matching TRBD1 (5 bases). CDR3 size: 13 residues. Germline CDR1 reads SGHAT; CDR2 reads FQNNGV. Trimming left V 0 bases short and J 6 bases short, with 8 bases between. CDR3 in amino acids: CASSLELGDGYTF. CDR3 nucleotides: TGTGCCAGCAGCTTAGAATTAGGGGATGGCTACACCTTC.

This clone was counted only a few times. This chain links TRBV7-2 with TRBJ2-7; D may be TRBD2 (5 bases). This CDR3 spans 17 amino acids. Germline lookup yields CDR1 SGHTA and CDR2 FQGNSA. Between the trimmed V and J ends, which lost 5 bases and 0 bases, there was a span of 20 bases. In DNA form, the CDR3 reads TGTGCCAGCAGCCAAAGACCCGCCGCTGGGAGCTCCTACGAGCAGTACTTC. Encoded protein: CASSQRPAAGSSYEQYF.

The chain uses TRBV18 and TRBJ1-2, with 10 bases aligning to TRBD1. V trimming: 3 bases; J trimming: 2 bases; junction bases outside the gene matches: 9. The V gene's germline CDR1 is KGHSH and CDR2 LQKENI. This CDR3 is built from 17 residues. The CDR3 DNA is TGTGCCAGCTCACCGTTTGCCGGACAGGGGGGAAACTATGGCTACACCTTC. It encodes CASSPFAGQGGNYGYTF.

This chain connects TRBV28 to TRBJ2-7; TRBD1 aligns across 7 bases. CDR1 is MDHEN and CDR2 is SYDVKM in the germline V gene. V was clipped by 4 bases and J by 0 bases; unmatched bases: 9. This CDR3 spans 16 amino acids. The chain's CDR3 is CASSSPMTGISYEQYF. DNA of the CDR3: TGTGCCAGCAGTTCCCCGATGACAGGGATCTCCTACGAGCAGTACTTC.

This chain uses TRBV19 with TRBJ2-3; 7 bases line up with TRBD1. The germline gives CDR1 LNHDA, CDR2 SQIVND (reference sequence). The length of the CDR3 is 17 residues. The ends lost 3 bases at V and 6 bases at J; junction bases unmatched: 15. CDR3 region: CASSMNSAGGEGDTQYF. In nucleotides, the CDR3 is TGTGCCAGTAGTATGAACTCGGCAGGGGGAGAGGGGGATACGCAGTATTTT.

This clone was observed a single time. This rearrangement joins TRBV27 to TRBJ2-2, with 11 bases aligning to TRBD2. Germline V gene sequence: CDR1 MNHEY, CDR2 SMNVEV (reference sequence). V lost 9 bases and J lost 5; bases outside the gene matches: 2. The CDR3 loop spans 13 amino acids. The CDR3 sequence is CASTSGSTGELFF. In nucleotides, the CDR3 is TGTGCCAGTACTAGCGGGAGTACCGGGGAGCTGTTTTTT.

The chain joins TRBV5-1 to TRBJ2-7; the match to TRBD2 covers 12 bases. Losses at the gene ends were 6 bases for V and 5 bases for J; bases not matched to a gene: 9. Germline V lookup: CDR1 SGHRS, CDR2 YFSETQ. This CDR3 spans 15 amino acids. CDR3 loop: CASTTSGSIRHEQYF. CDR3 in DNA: TGCGCCAGCACGACTAGCGGGAGTATTCGTCACGAGCAGTACTTC.

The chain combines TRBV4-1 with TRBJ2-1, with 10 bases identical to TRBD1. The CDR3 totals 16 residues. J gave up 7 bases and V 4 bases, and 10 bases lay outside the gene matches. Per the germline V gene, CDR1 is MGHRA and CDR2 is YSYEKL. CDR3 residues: CASSRSPGQGWNEQFF. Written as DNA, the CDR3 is TGCGCCAGCAGCCGGAGCCCGGGACAGGGGTGGAATGAGCAGTTCTTC.

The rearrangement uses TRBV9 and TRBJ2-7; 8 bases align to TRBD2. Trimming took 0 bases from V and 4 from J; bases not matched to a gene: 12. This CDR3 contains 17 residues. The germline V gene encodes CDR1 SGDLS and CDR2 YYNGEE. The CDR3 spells CASSVGGAGGPFYEQYF. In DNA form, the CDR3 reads TGTGCCAGCAGCGTAGGTGGGGCGGGAGGCCCCTTTTACGAGCAGTACTTC.

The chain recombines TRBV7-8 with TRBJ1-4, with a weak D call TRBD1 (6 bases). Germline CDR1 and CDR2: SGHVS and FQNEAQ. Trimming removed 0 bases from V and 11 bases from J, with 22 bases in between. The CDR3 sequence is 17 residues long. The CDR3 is CASSLARGRGGRDKLFF. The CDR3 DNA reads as TGTGCCAGCAGCTTAGCAAGGGGGAGGGGAGGTCGGGACAAACTGTTTTTT. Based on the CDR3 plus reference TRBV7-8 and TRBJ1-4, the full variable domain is GAGVSQSPRYKVAKRGQDVALRCDPISGHVSLFWYQQALGQGPEFLTYFQNEAQLDKSGLPSDRFFAERPEGSVSTLKIQRTQQEDSAVYLCASSLARGRGGRDKLFFGSGTQLSVL.

CDR3: CASGFGYHNEQFF. CDR3 nucleotides: TGTGCTAGTGGTTTCGGGTACCACAATGAGCAGTTCTTC. This sequence joins TRBV12-5 and TRBJ2-1; D remains ambiguous. CDR3 size: 13 residues. Trimming took 3 bases from V and 5 from J, leaving 8 bases between them. Germline-derived CDR1 and CDR2 are LGHNT and FRNRAP. Filled out from reference TRBV12-5 and TRBJ2-1, the complete variable domain reads DARVTQTPRHKVTEMGQEVTMRCQPILGHNTVFWYRQTMMQGLELLAYFRNRAPLDDSGMPKDRFSAEMPDATLATLKIQPSEPRDSAVYFCASGFGYHNEQFFGPGTRLTVL.

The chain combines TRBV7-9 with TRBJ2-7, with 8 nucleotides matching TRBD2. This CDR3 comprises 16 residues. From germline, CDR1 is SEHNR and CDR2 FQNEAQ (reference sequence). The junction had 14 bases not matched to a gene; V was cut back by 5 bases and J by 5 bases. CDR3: CASSVQRGGPHHEQYF. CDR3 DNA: TGTGCCAGCAGCGTCCAACGCGGGGGGCCTCACCACGAGCAGTACTTC.

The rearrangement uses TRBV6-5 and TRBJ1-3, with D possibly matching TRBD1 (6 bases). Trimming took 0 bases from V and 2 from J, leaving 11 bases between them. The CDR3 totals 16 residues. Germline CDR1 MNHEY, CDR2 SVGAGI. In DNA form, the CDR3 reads TGTGCCAGCAGTTACTCGTTCAGGGGTGCTGGAAACACCATATATTTT. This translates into CASSYSFRGAGNTIYF.

CDR3 region: CATSREAPGALGPYGYTF. DNA for the CDR3: TGTGCCACCAGCAGAGAAGCCCCCGGAGCCCTTGGCCCCTATGGCTACACCTTC. The J gene is TRBJ1-2, the V gene TRBV15; D unclear. This CDR3 has 18 amino acids. V gave up 0 bases and J gave up 4 bases, with 21 bases separating them. From germline, CDR1 is LNHNV and CDR2 YYDKDF (reference sequence).

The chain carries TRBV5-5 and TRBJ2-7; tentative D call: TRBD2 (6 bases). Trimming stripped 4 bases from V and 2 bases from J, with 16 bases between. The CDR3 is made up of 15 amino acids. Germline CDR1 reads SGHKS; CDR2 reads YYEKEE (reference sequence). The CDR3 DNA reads TGTGCCAGCAGCGCCTCCGGGACTGGAGCCTACGAGCAGTACTTC. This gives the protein CASSASGTGAYEQYF.

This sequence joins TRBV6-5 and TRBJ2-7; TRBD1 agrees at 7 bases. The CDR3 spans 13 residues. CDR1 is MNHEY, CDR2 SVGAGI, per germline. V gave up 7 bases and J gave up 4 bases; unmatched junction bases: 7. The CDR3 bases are TGTGCCAGCACTGGCGGCAGGGGGTACGAGCAGTACTTC. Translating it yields CASTGGRGYEQYF.

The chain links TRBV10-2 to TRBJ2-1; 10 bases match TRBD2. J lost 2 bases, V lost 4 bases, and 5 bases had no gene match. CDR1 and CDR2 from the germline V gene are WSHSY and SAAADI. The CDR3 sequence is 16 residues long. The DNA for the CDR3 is TGCGCCAGCAGTGTGGCAGGACTAGCGGCCTACAATGAGCAGTTCTTC. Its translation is CASSVAGLAAYNEQFF.

Here the CDR3 reads CASSQTTGTGYSGNTIYF. DNA of the CDR3: TGTGCCAGCAGCCAAACGACCGGGACAGGTTACTCTGGAAACACCATATATTTT. The rearrangement links TRBV5-8 to TRBJ1-3; 8 bases align to TRBD1. This CDR3 spans 18 amino acids. Germline V CDR1 and CDR2: SGHTS, YDEGEE. Losses at the gene ends were 4 bases for V and 0 bases for J; bases not matched to a gene: 12.

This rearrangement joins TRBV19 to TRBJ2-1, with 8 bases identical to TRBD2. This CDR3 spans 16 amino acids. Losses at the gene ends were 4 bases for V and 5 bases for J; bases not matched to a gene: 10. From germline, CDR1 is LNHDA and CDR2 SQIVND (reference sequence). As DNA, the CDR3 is TGTGCCAGTAGTACCCTCGCCGGGACTAGAAACAATGAGCAGTTCTTC. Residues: CASSTLAGTRNNEQFF.

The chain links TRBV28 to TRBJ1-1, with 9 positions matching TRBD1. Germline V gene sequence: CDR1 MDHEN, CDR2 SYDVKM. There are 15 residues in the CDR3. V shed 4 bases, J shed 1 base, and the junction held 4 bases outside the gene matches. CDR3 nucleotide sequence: TGTGCCAGCAGTTACCAGGGACAGGGGAACACTGAAGCTTTCTTT. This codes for CASSYQGQGNTEAFF.

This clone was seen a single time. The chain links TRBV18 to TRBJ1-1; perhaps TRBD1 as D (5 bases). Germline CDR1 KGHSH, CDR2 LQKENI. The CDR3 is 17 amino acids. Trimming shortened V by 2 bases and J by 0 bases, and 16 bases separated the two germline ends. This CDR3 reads CASSPGTGWGLNTEAFF. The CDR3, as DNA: TGTGCCAGCTCACCAGGGACTGGCTGGGGGTTGAACACTGAAGCTTTCTTT.

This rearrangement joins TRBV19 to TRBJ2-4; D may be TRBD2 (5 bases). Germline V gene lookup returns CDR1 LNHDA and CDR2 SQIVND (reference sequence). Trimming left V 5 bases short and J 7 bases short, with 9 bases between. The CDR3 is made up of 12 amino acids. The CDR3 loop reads CASSPGVNIQYF. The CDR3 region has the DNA TGTGCCAGTAGTCCCGGGGTGAACATTCAGTACTTC.

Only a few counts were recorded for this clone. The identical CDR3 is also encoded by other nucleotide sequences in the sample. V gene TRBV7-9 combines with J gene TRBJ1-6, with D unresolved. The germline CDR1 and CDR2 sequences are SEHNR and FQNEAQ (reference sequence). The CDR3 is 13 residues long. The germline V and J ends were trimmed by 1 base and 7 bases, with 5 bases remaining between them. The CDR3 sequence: CASSLGLNSPLHF. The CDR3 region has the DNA TGTGCCAGCAGCTTAGGTCTGAATTCACCCCTCCACTTT.

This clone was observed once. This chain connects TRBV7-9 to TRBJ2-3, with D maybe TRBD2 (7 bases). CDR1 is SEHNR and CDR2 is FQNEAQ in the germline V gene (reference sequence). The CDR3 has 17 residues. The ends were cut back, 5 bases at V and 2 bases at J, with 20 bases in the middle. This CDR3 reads CASSPYPLGGLTDTQYF. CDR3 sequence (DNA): TGTGCCAGCAGCCCGTATCCCCTCGGGGGGCTCACAGATACGCAGTATTTT.

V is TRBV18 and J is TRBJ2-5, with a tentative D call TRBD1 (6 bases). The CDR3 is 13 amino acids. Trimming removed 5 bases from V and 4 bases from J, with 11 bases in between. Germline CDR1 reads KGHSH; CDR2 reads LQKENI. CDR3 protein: CASSEQGGETQYF. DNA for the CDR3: TGTGCCAGCTCAGAACAGGGCGGAGAGACCCAGTACTTC.

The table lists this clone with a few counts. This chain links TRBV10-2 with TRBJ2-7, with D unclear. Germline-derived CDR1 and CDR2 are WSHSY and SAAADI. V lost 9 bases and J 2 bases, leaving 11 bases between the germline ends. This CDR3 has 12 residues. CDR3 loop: CARNTGAYEQYF. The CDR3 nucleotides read TGCGCCAGGAACACCGGAGCCTACGAGCAGTACTTC.